The 29 T cell receptor beta chains below come from one sample, sequenced in a study of CD8 T cells in Susac syndrome (dated by TCRdb to between 2018 and 2021). The library was obtained by the immunoSEQ multiplex PCR assay. RNA was extracted using the RNeasy kit, and about 0.5 to 1 microgram was reverse transcribed with random hexamers. Using fastp at Q25 and MiXCR, TCRdb reprocessed the public reads and kept productive beta chains. Rows with one shared CDR3 protein collapse into an entry with the most common genes and DNA. For this sample there are approximately 190,000 distinct CDR3 sequences; approximately 94% appear just once. The top ten clones comprise 0.098% of the sample. What was sequenced was CD4+ T cells from PBMCs. The receptors shown here come from a human donor with Susac syndrome.

The chain links TRBV29-1 to TRBJ1-2, with TRBD1 as a possible D gene (5 bases). Germline-derived CDR1 and CDR2 are SQVTM and ANQGSEA. The V end was cut by 3 bases, the J end by 6 bases, with 11 bases between. The CDR3 has 12 residues. CDR3 loop: CSVERRGNGYTF. CDR3 DNA sequence: TGCAGCGTTGAGAGGCGGGGCAATGGCTACACCTTC.

The chain uses TRBV2 and TRBJ2-3; 7 nucleotides agree with TRBD1. This CDR3 region has 14 residues. Germline CDR1 SNHLY, CDR2 FYNNEI. The J segment lost 4 bases and the V segment lost 10 bases, leaving 11 bases of the junction unmatched. Written as DNA, the CDR3 is TGTGCCAAGCAACAGGGGTTAAATGCAGATACGCAGTATTTT. It translates to CAKQQGLNADTQYF. Based on the CDR3 plus reference TRBV2 and TRBJ2-3, the full variable domain is EPEVTQTPSHQVTQMGQEVILRCVPISNHLYFYWYRQILGQKVEFLVSFYNNEISEKSEIFDDQFSVERPDGSNFTLKIRSTKLEDSAMYFCAKQQGLNADTQYFGPGTRLTVL.

The chain carries TRBV20-1 and TRBJ1-3; D is unclear. The CDR3 runs to 17 residues. Germline CDR1 is DFQATT and CDR2 is SNEGSKA (reference sequence). V was shortened by 6 bases and J by 0 bases, with 21 bases between the two germline ends. This CDR3 reads CSAPSFTDYPSGNTIYF. In DNA form, the CDR3 reads TGCAGTGCCCCCTCTTTTACAGACTACCCCTCTGGAAACACCATATATTTT.

Of note for this clonotype: One end of the junction fails to match germline, which may point to a read error. This chain connects TRBV7-7 to TRBJ2-2, with no clear D. The germline V gene encodes CDR1 SSHAT and CDR2 FNYEAQ (reference sequence). The CDR3 is 14 amino acids. The CDR3 reads CASSLSHSAGELFF. The CDR3 DNA sequence: TGTGCTAGCAGCTTAAGCCACAGTGCCGGGGAGCTGTTTTTT. The full variable domain, in which reference TRBV7-7 and TRBJ2-2 provide the parts outside the CDR3, is GAGVSQSPRYKVTKRGQDVTLRCDPISSHATLYWYQQALGQGPEFLTYFNYEAQPDKSGLPSDRFSAERPEGSISTLTIQRTEQRDSAMYRCASSLSHSAGELFFGEGSRLTVL.

The DNA for the CDR3 is TGTGCCAGCAGCCAAGCCGGATCCCAAGAGACCCAGTACTTC. Amino acid sequence: CASSQAGSQETQYF. The chain links TRBV4-2 to TRBJ2-5; no clear D. The CDR3 length is 14 residues. CDR1 is LGHNA, CDR2 YNFKEQ, per germline. Trimming took off 1 base at V and 1 base at J, with 7 bases between the two ends.

The V call is TRBV9, the J call TRBJ2-3; 8 nucleotides agree with TRBD2. Looked up from germline, CDR1 is SGDLS and CDR2 is YYNGEE. V was pared by 0 bases and J by 1 base, with 10 bases of the junction left unmatched. The CDR3 has 18 amino acids. The CDR3 DNA follows: TGTGCCAGCAGCGTAGGGGGGGCGATGCGGGGGGGCACAGATACGCAGTATTTT. Amino acid sequence: CASSVGGAMRGGTDTQYF.

The chain employs TRBV6-5 and TRBJ1-1; TRBD1 agrees at 7 bases. Germline V CDR1 and CDR2: MNHEY, SVGAGI. The CDR3 is 13 residues long. With 2 bases clipped from V and 11 bases from J, the junction kept 8 bases outside the gene matches. The CDR3 sequence is CASSYVPGQWAFF. In nucleotides, the CDR3 is TGTGCCAGCAGTTACGTGCCGGGACAGTGGGCTTTCTTT.

This chain connects TRBV7-9 to TRBJ2-2, with D maybe TRBD2 (6 bases). The V end was cut by 1 base, the J end by 4 bases, with 10 bases between. Looked up from germline, CDR1 is SEHNR and CDR2 is FQNEAQ (reference sequence). The CDR3 sequence is 15 residues long. DNA of the CDR3: TGTGCCAGCAGCTTAGAGACTAGAAGCACCGGGGAGCTGTTTTTT. Residues: CASSLETRSTGELFF.

In its sample, this clonotype was seen once. The CDR3 reads CAWSEQGAYQPQHF. In DNA, the CDR3 is TGTGCCTGGAGTGAACAGGGGGCGTATCAGCCCCAGCATTTT. The chain couples TRBV30 to TRBJ1-5, with 9 bases fitting TRBD1. This CDR3 spans 14 amino acids. Germline CDR1 is GTSNPN and CDR2 is SVGIG (reference sequence). Germline trimming cut 1 base from V and 5 bases from J; bases unmatched to any gene: 3.

V gene TRBV5-6 combines with J gene TRBJ1-1; D possibly corresponds to TRBD1 (5 bases). The CDR3 sequence is 13 residues long. Germline loops: CDR1 SGHDT, CDR2 YYEEEE. Trimming took off 3 bases at V and 3 bases at J, with 9 bases between the two ends. CDR3 amino acids: CASSWGRDTEAFF. In nucleotides, the CDR3 is TGTGCCAGCAGCTGGGGACGTGACACTGAAGCTTTCTTT.

V is TRBV3-1 and J is TRBJ2-7; TRBD2 agrees at 11 bases. The CDR3 extends over 13 amino acids. J gave up 3 bases and V 8 bases, and 3 bases lay outside the gene matches. CDR1 is LGHDT and CDR2 is YNNKEL in the germline V gene (reference sequence). The CDR3 here is CASSSGRSYEQYF. The DNA of the CDR3 is TGTGCCAGCTCTAGCGGGAGGAGCTACGAGCAGTACTTC.

This chain joins TRBV2 and TRBJ2-1; 7 bases match TRBD1. Germline loops: CDR1 SNHLY, CDR2 FYNNEI. This CDR3 has 13 residues. V lost 4 bases, J lost 7 bases, and 4 bases stayed unmatched. The chain's CDR3 is CASSVQGMNEQFF. In DNA form, the CDR3 reads TGTGCCAGCAGTGTACAGGGGATGAATGAGCAGTTCTTC.

The chain uses TRBV20-1 and TRBJ2-3; TRBD2 aligns across 7 bases. V lost 2 bases and J lost 1; bases outside the gene matches: 3. The CDR3 length is 14 residues. Germline CDR1 DFQATT, CDR2 SNEGSKA (reference sequence). The CDR3 spells CSARRAGGTDTQYF. The DNA of the CDR3 is TGCAGTGCTAGAAGGGCGGGGGGCACAGATACGCAGTATTTT.

This chain joins TRBV9 and TRBJ2-7, with TRBD1 matching over 7 bases. The V segment lost 4 bases and the J segment 6 bases; nucleotides outside the gene matches: 10. Per germline, CDR1 SGDLS and CDR2 YYNGEE. The CDR3 extends over 14 amino acids. This chain's CDR3 is CASSPPGQRREQYF. The CDR3, as DNA: TGTGCCAGCAGCCCACCGGGACAGCGGCGCGAGCAGTACTTC. Drawing the rest from reference TRBV9 and TRBJ2-7, the complete variable domain is DSGVTQTPKHLITATGQRVTLRCSPRSGDLSVYWYQQSLDQGLQFLIQYYNGEERAKGNILERFSAQQFPDLHSELNLSSLELGDSALYFCASSPPGQRREQYFGPGTRLTVT.

The gene calls are TRBV20-1 and TRBJ2-5, with a weak D call TRBD1 (5 bases). The CDR3 consists of 12 residues. Deletions cut 4 bases from V and 7 bases from J, with 13 bases between. Germline V gene sequence: CDR1 DFQATT, CDR2 SNEGSKA (reference sequence). Here the CDR3 DNA reads TGCAGTGCTAATGGGGCCTTCGGGACCCAGTACTTC. It yields the protein CSANGAFGTQYF.

The rearrangement uses TRBV30 and TRBJ2-2; D remains unclear. Looked up from germline, CDR1 is GTSNPN and CDR2 is SVGIG (reference sequence). Trimming cost V 4 bases and J 1 base, with 10 bases left between them. The CDR3 loop spans 14 amino acids. CDR3 region: CAWIPVVNTGELFF. CDR3 DNA: TGTGCCTGGATCCCAGTGGTGAACACCGGGGAGCTGTTTTTT.

The chain combines TRBV19 with TRBJ2-7, with 7 positions matching TRBD1. CDR3 length equals 14 residues. V lost 5 bases to trimming and J lost 3 bases; unmatched junction nucleotides: 7. Germline V CDR1 and CDR2: LNHDA, SQIVND (reference sequence). The CDR3 DNA reads TGTGCCAGTAGTGCAACAGGGGCAGGCTACGAGCAGTACTTC. Translated, it gives CASSATGAGYEQYF.

Of note for this clonotype: A read error may account for a junction end that differs from germline. This rearrangement joins TRBV10-3 to TRBJ2-7, with D tentatively TRBD2 (5 bases). Germline CDR1 is ENHRY and CDR2 is SYGVKD. There are 11 residues in the CDR3. CDR3 loop: CAISESQTTSF. CDR3 bases: TGTGCCATCAGTGAGTCCCAGACTACTAGCTTC.

This chain connects TRBV11-2 to TRBJ2-4; 7 nucleotides match TRBD1. V shed 1 base, J shed 5 bases, and the junction held 2 bases outside the gene matches. This CDR3 has 14 amino acids. Germline-derived CDR1 and CDR2 are SGHAT and FQNNGV. CDR3 DNA sequence: TGTGCCAGCAGCTTAGTTGGGACAGAAAACATTCAGTACTTC. Residues: CASSLVGTENIQYF.

The V gene is TRBV7-2, the J gene TRBJ2-3, with TRBD2 matching over 13 bases. Germline V gene lookup returns CDR1 SGHTA and CDR2 FQGNSA. The CDR3 loop spans 16 amino acids. V dropped 2 bases and J dropped 8; count of bases not matched to a gene: 7. The CDR3 DNA is TGTGCCAGCAGCTTAACGACTAGCGGGGGGCCAGCTACGCAGTATTTT. Its protein is CASSLTTSGGPATQYF. The variable domain in full, completed from reference TRBV7-2 and TRBJ2-3, reads GAGVSQSPSNKVTEKGKDVELRCDPISGHTALYWYRQSLGQGLEFLIYFQGNSAPDKSGLPSDRFSAERTGGSVSTLTIQRTQQEDSAVYLCASSLTTSGGPATQYFGPGTRLTVL.

The chain couples TRBV3-1 to TRBJ1-1, with 7 nucleotides matching TRBD1. The CDR3 spans 15 residues. Trimming took 4 bases from V and 4 from J; bases not matched to a gene: 9. In germline, CDR1 is LGHDT, CDR2 YNNKEL (reference sequence). CDR3 DNA sequence: TGTGCCAGCAGCCCGAAGACAGGGTTTTTCACTGAAGCTTTCTTT. Translating gives CASSPKTGFFTEAFF.

The CDR3 DNA reads TGCGCCAGCAGCCCTATGAGCACAGATACGCAGTATTTT. Its protein product is CASSPMSTDTQYF. The chain recombines TRBV5-1 with TRBJ2-3; D is ambiguous. Germline V CDR1 and CDR2: SGHRS, YFSETQ. The CDR3 contains 13 residues. V was shortened by 4 bases and J by 0 bases, with 6 bases between the two germline ends.

The sample holds a few counts of this clonotype. The chain links TRBV12-3 or TRBV12-4 to TRBJ1-6; TRBD1 might be the D (6 bases). The CDR3 length is 14 residues. V lost 1 base and J 6 bases, leaving 7 bases between the germline ends. DNA of the CDR3: TGTGCCAGCAGTTTAGTACAGGGTAATTCACCCCTCCACTTT. Amino acid sequence: CASSLVQGNSPLHF.

The genes are TRBV6-2 or TRBV6-3 and TRBJ2-3; 8 nucleotides agree with TRBD2. Germline values: CDR1 MNHEY, CDR2 SVGEGT. The CDR3 length is 15 residues. The V segment lost 2 bases and the J segment 6 bases; nucleotides outside the gene matches: 7. The CDR3 sequence: CASSYAVIAGDTQYF. The DNA for the CDR3 is TGTGCCAGCAGTTACGCGGTAATAGCGGGGGATACGCAGTATTTT.

The chain is built from TRBV12-3 or TRBV12-4 and TRBJ1-5; a weak D match, TRBD1 (5 bases). The V end lost 7 bases, the J end lost 3 bases, and 13 bases lay between the germline ends. The length of the CDR3 is 14 residues. The DNA of the CDR3 is TGTGCCAGCACCGAAGACAGAACCAATCAGCCCCAGCATTTT. Its protein product is CASTEDRTNQPQHF.

The genes are TRBV7-8 and TRBJ2-1; TRBD2 matches at 13 bases. Germline V CDR1 and CDR2: SGHVS, FQNEAQ. The trim removed 1 base at V and 6 bases at J, leaving 3 bases unmatched. There are 16 residues in the CDR3. The CDR3 here is CASSLVGTSGANEQFF. As DNA, the CDR3 is TGTGCCAGCAGCTTAGTAGGGACTAGCGGGGCCAATGAGCAGTTCTTC.

The count of this clonotype is one. V gene TRBV5-1 combines with J gene TRBJ2-1; 9 bases align to TRBD2. The V gene end was trimmed by 7 bases and the J gene end by 6 bases; junction bases not matched to a gene: 11. Germline assignment: CDR1 SGHRS and CDR2 YFSETQ. The CDR3 contains 15 residues. DNA of the CDR3: TGCGCCAGCTCTGAGCGAGCTAGCGGGACCAATGAGCAGTTCTTC. Translated, it gives CASSERASGTNEQFF.

The rearrangement uses TRBV20-1 and TRBJ2-7; no reliable D call. Germline V gene lookup returns CDR1 DFQATT and CDR2 SNEGSKA (reference sequence). The germline V and J ends were trimmed by 0 bases and 6 bases, with 9 bases remaining between them. The CDR3 covers 12 residues. The CDR3 region is CSARDLSGEQYF. Written as DNA, the CDR3 is TGCAGTGCTAGAGATCTCTCTGGCGAGCAGTACTTC.

This clonotype was recorded only once. The chain has TRBV30 and TRBJ2-2; TRBD1 aligns across 10 bases. There are 14 residues in the CDR3. CDR1 and CDR2 (germline): GTSNPN, SVGIG (reference sequence). The V gene end was trimmed by 5 bases and the J gene end by 7 bases; junction bases not matched to a gene: 7. The CDR3 DNA follows: TGTGCCTGGCAAGGGACAGGGGTACACGGGGAGCTGTTTTTT. It translates to CAWQGTGVHGELFF.